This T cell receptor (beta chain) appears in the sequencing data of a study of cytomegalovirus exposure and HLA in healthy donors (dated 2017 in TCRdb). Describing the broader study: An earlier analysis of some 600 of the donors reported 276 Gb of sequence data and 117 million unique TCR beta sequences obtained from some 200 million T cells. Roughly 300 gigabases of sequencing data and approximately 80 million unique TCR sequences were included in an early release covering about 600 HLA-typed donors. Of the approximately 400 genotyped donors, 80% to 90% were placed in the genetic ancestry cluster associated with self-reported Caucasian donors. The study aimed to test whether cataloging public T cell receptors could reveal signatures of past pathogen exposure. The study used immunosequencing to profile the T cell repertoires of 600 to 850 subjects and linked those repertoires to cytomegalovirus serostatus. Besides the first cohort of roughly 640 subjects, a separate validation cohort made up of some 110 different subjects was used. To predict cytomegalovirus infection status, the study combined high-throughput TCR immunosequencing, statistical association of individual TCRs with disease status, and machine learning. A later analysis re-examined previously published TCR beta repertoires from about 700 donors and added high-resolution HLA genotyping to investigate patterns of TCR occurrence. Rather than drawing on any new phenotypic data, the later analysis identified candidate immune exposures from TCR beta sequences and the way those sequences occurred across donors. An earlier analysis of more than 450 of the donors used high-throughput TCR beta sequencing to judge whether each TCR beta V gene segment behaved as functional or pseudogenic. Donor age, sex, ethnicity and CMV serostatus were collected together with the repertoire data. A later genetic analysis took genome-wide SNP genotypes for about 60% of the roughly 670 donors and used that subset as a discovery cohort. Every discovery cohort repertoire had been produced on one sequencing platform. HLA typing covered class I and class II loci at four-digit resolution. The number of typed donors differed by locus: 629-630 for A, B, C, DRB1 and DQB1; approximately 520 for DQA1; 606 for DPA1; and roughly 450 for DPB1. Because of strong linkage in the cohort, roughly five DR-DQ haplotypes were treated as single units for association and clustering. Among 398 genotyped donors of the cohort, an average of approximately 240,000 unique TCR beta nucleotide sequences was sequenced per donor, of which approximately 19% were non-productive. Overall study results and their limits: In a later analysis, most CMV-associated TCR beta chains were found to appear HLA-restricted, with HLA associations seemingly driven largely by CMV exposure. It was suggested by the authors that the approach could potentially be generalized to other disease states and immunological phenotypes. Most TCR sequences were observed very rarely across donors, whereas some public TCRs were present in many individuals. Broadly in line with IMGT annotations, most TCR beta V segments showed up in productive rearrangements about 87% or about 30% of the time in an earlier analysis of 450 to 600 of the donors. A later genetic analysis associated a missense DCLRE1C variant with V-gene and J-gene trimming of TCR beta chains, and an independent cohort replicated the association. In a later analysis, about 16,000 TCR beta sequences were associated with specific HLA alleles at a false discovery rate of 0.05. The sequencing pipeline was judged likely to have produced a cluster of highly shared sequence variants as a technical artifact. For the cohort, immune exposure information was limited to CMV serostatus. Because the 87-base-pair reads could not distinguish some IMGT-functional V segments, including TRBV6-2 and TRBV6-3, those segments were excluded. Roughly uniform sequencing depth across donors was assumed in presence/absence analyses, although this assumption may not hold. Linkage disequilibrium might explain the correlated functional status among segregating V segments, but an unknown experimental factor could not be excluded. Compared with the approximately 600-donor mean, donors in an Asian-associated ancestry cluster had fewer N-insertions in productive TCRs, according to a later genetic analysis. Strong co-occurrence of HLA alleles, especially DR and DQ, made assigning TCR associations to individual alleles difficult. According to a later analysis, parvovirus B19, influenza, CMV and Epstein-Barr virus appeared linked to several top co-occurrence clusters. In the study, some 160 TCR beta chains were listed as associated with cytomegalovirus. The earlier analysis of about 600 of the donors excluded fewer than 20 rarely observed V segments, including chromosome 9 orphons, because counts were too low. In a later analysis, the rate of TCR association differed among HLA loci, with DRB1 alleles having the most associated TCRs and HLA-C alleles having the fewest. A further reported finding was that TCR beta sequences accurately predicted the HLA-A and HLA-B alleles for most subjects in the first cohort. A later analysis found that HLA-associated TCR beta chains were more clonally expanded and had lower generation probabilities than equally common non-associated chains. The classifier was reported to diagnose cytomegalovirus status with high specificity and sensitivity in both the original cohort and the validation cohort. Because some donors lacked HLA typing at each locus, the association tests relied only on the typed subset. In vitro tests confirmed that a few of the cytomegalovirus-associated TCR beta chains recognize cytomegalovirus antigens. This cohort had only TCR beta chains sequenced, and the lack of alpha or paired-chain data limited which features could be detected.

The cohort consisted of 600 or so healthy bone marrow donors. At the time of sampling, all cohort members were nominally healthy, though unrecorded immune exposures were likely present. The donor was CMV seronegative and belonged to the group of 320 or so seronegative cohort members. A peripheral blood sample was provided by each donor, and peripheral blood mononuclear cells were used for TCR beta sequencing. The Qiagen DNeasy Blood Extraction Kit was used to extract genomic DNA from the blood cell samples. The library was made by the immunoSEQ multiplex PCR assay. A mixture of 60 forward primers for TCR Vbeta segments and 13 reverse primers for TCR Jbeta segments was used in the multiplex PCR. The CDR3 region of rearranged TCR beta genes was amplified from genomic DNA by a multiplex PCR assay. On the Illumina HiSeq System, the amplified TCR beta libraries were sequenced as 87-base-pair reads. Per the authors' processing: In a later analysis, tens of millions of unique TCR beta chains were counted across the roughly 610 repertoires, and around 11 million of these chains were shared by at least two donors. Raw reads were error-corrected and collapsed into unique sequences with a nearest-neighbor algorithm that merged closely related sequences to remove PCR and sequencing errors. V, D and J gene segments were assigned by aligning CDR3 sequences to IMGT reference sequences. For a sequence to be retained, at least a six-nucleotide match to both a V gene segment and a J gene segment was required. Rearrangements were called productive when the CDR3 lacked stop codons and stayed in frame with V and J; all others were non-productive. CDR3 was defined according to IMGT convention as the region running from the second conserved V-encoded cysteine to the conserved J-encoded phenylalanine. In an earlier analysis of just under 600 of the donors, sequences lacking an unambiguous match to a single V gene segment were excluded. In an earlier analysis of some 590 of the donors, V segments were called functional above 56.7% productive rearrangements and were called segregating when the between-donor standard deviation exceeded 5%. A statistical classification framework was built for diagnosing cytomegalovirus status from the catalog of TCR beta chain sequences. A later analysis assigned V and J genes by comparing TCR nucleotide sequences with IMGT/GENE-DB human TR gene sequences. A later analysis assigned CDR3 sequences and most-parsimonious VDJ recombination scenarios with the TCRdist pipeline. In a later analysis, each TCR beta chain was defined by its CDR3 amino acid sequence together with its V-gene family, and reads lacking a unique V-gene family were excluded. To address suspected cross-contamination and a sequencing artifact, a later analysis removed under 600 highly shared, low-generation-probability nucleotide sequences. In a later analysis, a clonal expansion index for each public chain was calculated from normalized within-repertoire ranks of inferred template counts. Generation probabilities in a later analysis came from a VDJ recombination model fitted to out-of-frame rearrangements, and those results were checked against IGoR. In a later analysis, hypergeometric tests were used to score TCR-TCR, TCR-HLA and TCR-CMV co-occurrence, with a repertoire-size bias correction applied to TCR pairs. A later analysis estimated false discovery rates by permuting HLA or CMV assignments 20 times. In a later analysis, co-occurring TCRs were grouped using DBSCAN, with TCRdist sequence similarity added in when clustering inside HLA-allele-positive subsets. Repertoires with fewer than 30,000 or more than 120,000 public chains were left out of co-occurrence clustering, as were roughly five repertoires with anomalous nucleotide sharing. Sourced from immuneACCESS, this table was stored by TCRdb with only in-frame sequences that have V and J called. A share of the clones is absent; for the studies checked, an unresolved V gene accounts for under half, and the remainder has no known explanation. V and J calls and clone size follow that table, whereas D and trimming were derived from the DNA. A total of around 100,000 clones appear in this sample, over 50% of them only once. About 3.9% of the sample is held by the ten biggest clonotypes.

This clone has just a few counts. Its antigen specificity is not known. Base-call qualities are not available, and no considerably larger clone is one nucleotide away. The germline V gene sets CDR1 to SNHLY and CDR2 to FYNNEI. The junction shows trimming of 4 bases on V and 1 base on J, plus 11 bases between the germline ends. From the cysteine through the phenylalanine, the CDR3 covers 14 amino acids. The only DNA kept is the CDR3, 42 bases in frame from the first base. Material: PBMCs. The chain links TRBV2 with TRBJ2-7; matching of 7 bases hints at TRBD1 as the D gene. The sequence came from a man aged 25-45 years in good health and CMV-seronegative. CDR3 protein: CASSGQGGSYEQYF. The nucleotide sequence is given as TGTGCCAGCAGTGGACAGGGAGGATCCTACGAGCAGTACTTC.